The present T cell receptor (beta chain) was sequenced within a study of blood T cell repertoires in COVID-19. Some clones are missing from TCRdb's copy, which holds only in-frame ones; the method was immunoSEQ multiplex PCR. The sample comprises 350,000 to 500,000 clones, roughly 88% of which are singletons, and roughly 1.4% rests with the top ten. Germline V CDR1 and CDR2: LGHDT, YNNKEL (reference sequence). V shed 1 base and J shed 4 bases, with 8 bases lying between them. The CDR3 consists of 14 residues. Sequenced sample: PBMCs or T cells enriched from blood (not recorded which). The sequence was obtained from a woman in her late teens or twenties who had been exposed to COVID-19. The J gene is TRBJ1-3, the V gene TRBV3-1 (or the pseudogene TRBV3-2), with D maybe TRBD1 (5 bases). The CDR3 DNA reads TGTGCCAGCAGCCAAGTCAACAGGGGAAACACCATATATTTT. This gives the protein CASSQVNRGNTIYF.